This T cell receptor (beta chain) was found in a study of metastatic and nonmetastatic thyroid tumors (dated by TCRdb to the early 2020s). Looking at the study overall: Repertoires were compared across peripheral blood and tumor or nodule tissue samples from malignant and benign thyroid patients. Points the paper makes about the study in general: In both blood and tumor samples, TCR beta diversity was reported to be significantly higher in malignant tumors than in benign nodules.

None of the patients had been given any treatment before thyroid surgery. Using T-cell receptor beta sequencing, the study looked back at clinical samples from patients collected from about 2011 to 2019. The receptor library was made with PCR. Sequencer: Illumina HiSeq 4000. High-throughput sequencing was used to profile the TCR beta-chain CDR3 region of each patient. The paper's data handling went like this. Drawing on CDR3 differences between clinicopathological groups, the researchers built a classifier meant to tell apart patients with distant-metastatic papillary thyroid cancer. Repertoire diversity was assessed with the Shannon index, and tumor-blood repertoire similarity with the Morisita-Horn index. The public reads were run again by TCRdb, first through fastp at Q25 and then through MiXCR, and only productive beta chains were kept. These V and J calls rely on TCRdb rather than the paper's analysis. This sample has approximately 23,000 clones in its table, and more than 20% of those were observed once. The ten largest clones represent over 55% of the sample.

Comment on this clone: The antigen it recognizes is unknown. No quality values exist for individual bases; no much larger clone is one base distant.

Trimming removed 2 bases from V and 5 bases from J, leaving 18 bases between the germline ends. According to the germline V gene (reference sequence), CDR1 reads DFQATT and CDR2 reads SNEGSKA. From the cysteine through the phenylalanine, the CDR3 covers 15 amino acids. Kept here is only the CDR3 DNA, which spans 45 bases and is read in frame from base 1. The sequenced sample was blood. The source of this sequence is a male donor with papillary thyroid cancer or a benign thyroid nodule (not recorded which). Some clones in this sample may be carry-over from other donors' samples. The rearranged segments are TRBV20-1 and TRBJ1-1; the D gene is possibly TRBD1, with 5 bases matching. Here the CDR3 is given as CSARFFFFKGTEAFF. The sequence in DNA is TGCAGTGCTAGATTTTTTTTTTTTAAGGGGACTGAAGCTTTCTTT.